The sequence of this T cell receptor (beta chain) was determined in a study of cytomegalovirus exposure and HLA in healthy donors. The PCR ran on 60 Vbeta and 13 Jbeta primers. TCRdb keeps only in-frame clones here, not all; method: immunoSEQ multiplex PCR. Of about 200,000 clones in the sample, approximately 70% were seen once. This TCR was sampled from a woman younger than 45 in good health and CMV-seronegative. The sample was PBMCs.

This chain's CDR3 is CASRVAGGDEQYF. The CDR3 DNA follows: TGTGCCAGTAGGGTAGCGGGGGGCGACGAGCAGTACTTC. The V and J genes are TRBV19 and TRBJ2-7; 10 positions match TRBD2. V lost 6 bases to trimming and J lost 5 bases; unmatched junction nucleotides: 4. Germline CDR1 reads LNHDA; CDR2 reads SQIVND (reference sequence). The CDR3 runs 13 residues.